This TCR beta chain was profiled in a study of cytomegalovirus exposure and HLA in healthy donors. Points from the study as a whole: A later analysis linked a missense DCLRE1C variant to TCR beta V- and J-gene trimming. In a later analysis, several top co-occurrence clusters appeared linked to parvovirus B19, influenza, CMV and Epstein-Barr virus.

CDR1 MNHNS and CDR2 SASEGT come from the germline V gene. Trimming stripped 2 bases from V and 7 bases from J, with 17 bases between. This CDR3 spans 15 amino acids. Of note for this clone: Its specificity is not known.

Vbeta (60) and Jbeta (13) primers were used in the PCR. In the authors' methods: A later analysis counted 80 million or so unique TCR beta chains, around 11 million shared. Profiling relied on immunoSEQ multiplex PCR, and the TCRdb table lists in-frame clones only, not all of them. That table supplies the V and J calls and clone size; D and trimming were determined from the DNA. Among roughly 180,000 clones listed, about four fifths were seen once. This receptor was obtained from a man younger than 45 in good health and CMV-seropositive. The gene calls are TRBV6-1 and TRBJ1-1; maybe TRBD1 (5 bases). Sequenced material: PBMCs. The CDR3 DNA sequence: TGTGCCAGCAGTGAAAGGGCCGGGGGGTACGGTGAAGCTTTCTTT. It encodes CASSERAGGYGEAFF.